The 27 T cell receptor beta chains below all came from one sample that was sequenced in a study of T cells in Graves' hyperthyroidism and ophthalmopathy. Researchers took RNA transcripts and amplified the TCR beta CDR3 regions from them. When the TCR CDR3 underwent first-round RT-PCR, the HTBI primer set was used. MiXCR, run by TCRdb on the multiplex PCR reads, gives a single entry per CDR3 protein. The table has approximately 600,000 distinct CDR3 sequences, around 15% seen once. What was sequenced was blood. Source of these receptors: a woman aged 25 to 39 with Graves' hyperthyroidism.

In the case of this clonotype: At one end the junction does not follow the germline gene, possibly because of a read error. This sequence joins TRBV7-9 and TRBJ1-1; a possible D gene is TRBD1 (5 bases). CDR3 length equals 14 residues. The germline V gene encodes CDR1 SEHNR and CDR2 FQNEAQ (reference sequence). The DNA of the CDR3 is TGTGCCGGCAGCTTAGGAGGGGCCGGCACTGAAGCTTTCTTT. This sequence encodes CAGSLGGAGTEAFF.

The V call is TRBV30, the J call TRBJ1-6, with D tentatively TRBD1 (5 bases). This CDR3 has 14 residues. Between the trimmed V and J ends, which lost 4 bases and 2 bases, there was a span of 9 bases. Per germline, CDR1 GTSNPN and CDR2 SVGIG (reference sequence). CDR3 nucleotides: TGTGCCTGGAATCAGGGAGCCTATAATTCACCCCTCCACTTT. It yields the protein CAWNQGAYNSPLHF. Complete variable domain (other parts from reference TRBV30 and TRBJ1-6): SQTIHQWPATLVQPVGSPLSLECTVEGTSNPNLYWYRQAAGRGLQLLFYSVGIGQISSEVPQNLSASRPQDRQFILSSKKLLLSDSGFYLCAWNQGAYNSPLHFGNGTRLTVT.

As concerns this clonotype: One base away lies a much larger clone, so this may be a sequencing read error. As DNA, the CDR3 is TGCAGCACGAAAATCCCGGACGGCACAGATACGCAGTATTTT. It encodes CSTKIPDGTDTQYF. The chain uses TRBV20-1 and TRBJ2-3; D ambiguous. The CDR3 length is 14 residues. CDR1 DFQATT and CDR2 SNEGSKA come from the germline V gene (reference sequence).

V is TRBV19 and J is TRBJ2-1, with D possibly being TRBD2 (5 bases). The V gene's germline CDR1 is LNHDA and CDR2 SQIVND (reference sequence). This CDR3 contains 15 residues. V lost 3 bases and J 6 bases, leaving 15 bases between the germline ends. The CDR3 DNA reads as TGTGCCAGTAGTATTGAGGGCCGGGATTTCAATGAGCAGTTCTTC. This translates into CASSIEGRDFNEQFF.

This clonotype was found many times. The chain carries TRBV7-2 and TRBJ2-7, with 9 bases fitting TRBD1. This CDR3 comprises 15 residues. In germline, CDR1 is SGHTA, CDR2 FQGNSA. V trimming: 4 bases; J trimming: 7 bases; junction bases outside the gene matches: 11. The DNA for the CDR3 is TGTGCCAGCAGCTCAAAGGGACAGGGCCTGGGAGAGCAGTACTTC. Translated: CASSSKGQGLGEQYF.

This clonotype has ten or more counts. J is TRBJ2-3 and V is TRBV11-2, with D hard to call. CDR3 length equals 15 residues. The V end lost 1 base, the J end lost 7 bases, and 15 bases lay between the germline ends. Germline CDR1 reads SGHAT; CDR2 reads FQNNGV. The CDR3 is CASSLVTGPVNTQYF. The DNA for the CDR3 is TGTGCCAGCAGCTTAGTAACCGGGCCCGTGAATACGCAGTATTTT. Looking up the rest from reference TRBV11-2 and TRBJ2-3 gives the full variable domain: EAGVAQSPRYKIIEKRQSVAFWCNPISGHATLYWYQQILGQGPKLLIQFQNNGVVDDSQLPKDRFSAERLKGVDSTLKIQPAKLEDSAVYLCASSLVTGPVNTQYFGPGTRLTVL.

This chain connects TRBV6-1 to TRBJ2-6, with D unresolved. CDR1 and CDR2 (germline): MNHNS, SASEGT. This CDR3 comprises 14 residues. The ends were cut back, 6 bases at V and 1 base at J, with 7 bases in the middle. In DNA, the CDR3 is TGTGCCAGCAGGCCTTCGTCTGGGGCCAACGTCCTGACTTTC. This encodes CASRPSSGANVLTF.

This clonotype was counted ten times or more. The chain employs TRBV18 and TRBJ1-5; the D is unclear. Germline-derived CDR1 and CDR2 are KGHSH and LQKENI. V shed 2 bases and J shed 6 bases, with 8 bases lying between them. This CDR3 contains 13 residues. CDR3 coding DNA: TGTGCCAGCTCACCAGATCGGATTCAGCCCCAGCATTTT. Its protein product is CASSPDRIQPQHF.

This clonotype was observed many times. The chain joins TRBV5-5 to TRBJ2-2; 11 nucleotides match TRBD2. The CDR3 extends over 18 amino acids. V gave up 2 bases and J gave up 4 bases; unmatched junction bases: 10. CDR1 SGHKS and CDR2 YYEKEE come from the germline V gene (reference sequence). CDR3 DNA sequence: TGTGCCAGCAGCTTCCGACTAGCGGGATTTGTTAGCACCGGGGAGCTGTTTTTT. It encodes CASSFRLAGFVSTGELFF.

This clonotype came up a few times. The CDR3 nucleotides read TGTGCCAGTACCACCGGGGACGCCCGGGAGACCCAGTACTTC. Encoded protein: CASTTGDARETQYF. The V call is TRBV19, the J call TRBJ2-5; either TRBD1 or TRBD2 may supply D (5 bases each). This CDR3 has 14 residues. Trimming pared 7 bases from V and 5 bases from J, leaving 17 bases between. Germline V gene lookup returns CDR1 LNHDA and CDR2 SQIVND (reference sequence). Variable domain in full (rest from reference TRBV19 and TRBJ2-5): DGGITQSPKYLFRKEGQNVTLSCEQNLNHDAMYWYRQDPGQGLRLIYYSQIVNDFQKGDIAEGYSVSREKKESFPLTVTSAQKNPTAFYLCASTTGDARETQYFGPGTRLLVL.

This clonotype appeared many times. This chain connects TRBV9 to TRBJ2-5, with 13 bases aligning to TRBD2. CDR1 and CDR2 (germline): SGDLS, YYNGEE. V shed 0 bases, J shed 5 bases, and the junction held 7 bases outside the gene matches. CDR3 length: 17 residues. CDR3: CASSVEGTSGKAETQYF. In DNA form, the CDR3 reads TGTGCCAGCAGCGTAGAAGGGACTAGCGGGAAGGCGGAGACCCAGTACTTC. The full variable domain, with the rest looked up from reference TRBV9 and TRBJ2-5, is DSGVTQTPKHLITATGQRVTLRCSPRSGDLSVYWYQQSLDQGLQFLIQYYNGEERAKGNILERFSAQQFPDLHSELNLSSLELGDSALYFCASSVEGTSGKAETQYFGPGTRLLVL.

This clonotype appeared many times. The CDR3 DNA sequence: TGTGCCAGCAGTTCACCGGGACACGACTCCTACGAGCAGTACTTC. Translated: CASSSPGHDSYEQYF. The gene calls are TRBV27 and TRBJ2-7; a possible D gene is TRBD1 (6 bases). V was cut by 4 bases and J by 0 bases, with 13 bases left in between. Germline values: CDR1 MNHEY, CDR2 SMNVEV (reference sequence). The CDR3 length is 15 residues.

The sample holds a few counts of this clonotype. This CDR3 reads CASRLWASTYEQYF. DNA for the CDR3: TGCGCCAGCAGGCTCTGGGCTAGTACGTACGAGCAGTACTTC. The V call is TRBV5-1, the J call TRBJ2-7, with D uncertain. This CDR3 region has 14 residues. CDR1 is SGHRS and CDR2 is YFSETQ in the germline V gene. Trimming cost V 5 bases and J 4 bases, with 16 bases left between them.

This clonotype was observed at least ten times. CDR3 nucleotide sequence: TGCAGTGCTAGACTCCACAGGGTTGGCACAGATACGCAGTATTTT. As protein: CSARLHRVGTDTQYF. The gene calls are TRBV20-1 and TRBJ2-3, with D possibly matching TRBD1 (6 bases). Germline values: CDR1 DFQATT, CDR2 SNEGSKA (reference sequence). The CDR3 runs 15 residues. V was pared by 2 bases and J by 1 base, with 13 bases between.

This clonotype was counted at least ten times. The genes are TRBV6-1 and TRBJ1-1, with 9 bases that match TRBD1. CDR1 is MNHNS, CDR2 SASEGT, per germline. The CDR3 is 15 residues long. Trimming took 6 bases from V and 3 from J; bases not matched to a gene: 8. The CDR3 sequence is CASRLTGGAYTEAFF. CDR3 coding DNA: TGTGCCAGCAGGTTGACAGGGGGGGCTTACACTGAAGCTTTCTTT.

This clonotype was recorded many times. The chain is built from TRBV27 and TRBJ2-7; 10 bases line up with TRBD2. With V trimmed by 0 bases and J by 1 base, 9 bases remained unmatched. This CDR3 is 18 amino acids long. The germline gives CDR1 MNHEY, CDR2 SMNVEV (reference sequence). The CDR3 protein is CASSLSSLAGEGSYEQYF. CDR3 sequence (DNA): TGTGCCAGCAGTTTATCGTCCCTAGCGGGAGAAGGGTCCTACGAGCAGTACTTC.

J is TRBJ2-2 and V is TRBV19; a weak D match, TRBD1 (6 bases). V was trimmed by 7 bases and J by 1 base, leaving 7 bases between them. CDR1 and CDR2 (germline): LNHDA, SQIVND (reference sequence). The CDR3 consists of 13 residues. CDR3 nucleotide sequence: TGTGCCAGTATAGGGGGGAACACCGGGGAGCTGTTTTTT. This translates into CASIGGNTGELFF.

This rearrangement joins TRBV15 to TRBJ2-1, with D perhaps TRBD2 (5 bases). The CDR3 extends over 15 amino acids. V was pared by 0 bases and J by 12 bases, with 18 bases between. Germline-derived CDR1 and CDR2 are LNHNV and YYDKDF (reference sequence). The CDR3 protein is CATSRDRVTWEPQFF. The DNA for the CDR3 is TGTGCCACCAGCAGAGATAGAGTGACGTGGGAGCCGCAGTTCTTC.

This clonotype was counted once. The chain carries TRBV5-6 and TRBJ1-1; no reliable D call. The germline V and J ends were trimmed by 4 bases and 8 bases, with 9 bases remaining between them. The CDR3 is 11 residues long. The V gene's germline CDR1 is SGHDT and CDR2 YYEEEE. CDR3 region: CASSRSLEAFF. The CDR3 DNA follows: TGTGCCAGCAGCCGGTCTCTAGAAGCTTTCTTT.

This clonotype was recorded many times. The chain uses TRBV28 and TRBJ2-7; 8 nucleotides match TRBD1. This CDR3 region has 17 residues. V lost 2 bases to trimming and J lost 6 bases; unmatched junction nucleotides: 15. CDR1 MDHEN and CDR2 SYDVKM come from the germline V gene. The DNA for the CDR3 is TGTGCCAGCAGTTTACCCTATGACAGGGGCCTCTTCCGCGAGCAGTACTTC. Protein sequence: CASSLPYDRGLFREQYF.

This clonotype was picked up many times. V usage is TRBV28 and J usage is TRBJ2-3; D may be TRBD1 or TRBD2 (6 bases each). The V end lost 7 bases, the J end lost 5 bases, and 19 bases lay between the germline ends. There are 15 residues in the CDR3. Per the germline V gene, CDR1 is MDHEN and CDR2 is SYDVKM. CDR3 sequence (DNA): TGTGCCAGCACTGAGCAGGGGTTGGGGGGAGATACGCAGTATTTT. Its translation is CASTEQGLGGDTQYF.

The chain is built from TRBV14 and TRBJ2-7; possibly TRBD2 for D (5 bases). Germline lookup yields CDR1 SGHDN and CDR2 FVKESK. V shed 0 bases and J shed 6 bases, with 15 bases lying between them. The CDR3 contains 15 residues. Here the CDR3 reads CASSQDRTQFCEQYF. The CDR3 bases are TGTGCCAGCAGCCAAGATAGGACTCAATTCTGCGAGCAGTACTTC.

This clonotype was detected ten times or more. A read error may account for a junction end that differs from germline. The chain employs TRBV7-2 and TRBJ2-7; TRBD2 aligns across 12 bases. Per germline, CDR1 SGHTA and CDR2 FQGNSA. This CDR3 contains 18 residues. The CDR3 region is CASSPKGLAGRGSHEQYF. CDR3 in DNA: TGTGCCAGCAGCCCGAAGGGACTAGCGGGTAGGGGCTCCCACGAGCAGTACTTC.

The chain recombines TRBV5-1 with TRBJ2-5; 12 bases align to TRBD1. Looked up from germline, CDR1 is SGHRS and CDR2 is YFSETQ. This CDR3 contains 15 residues. V shed 4 bases, J shed 4 bases, and the junction held 5 bases outside the gene matches. The CDR3 nucleotides are TGCGCCAGCAGCCGGGGACAGGGGGCTTTAGAGACCCAGTACTTC. Its translation: CASSRGQGALETQYF.

This rearrangement joins TRBV6-5 to TRBJ1-1; D is uncertain. The V gene's germline CDR1 is MNHEY and CDR2 SVGAGI. V dropped 0 bases and J dropped 2 bases, with 7 bases sitting between them. CDR3 length: 14 amino acids. The chain's CDR3 is CASSYSWGNTEAFF. Written as DNA, the CDR3 is TGTGCCAGCAGTTACTCGTGGGGTAACACTGAAGCTTTCTTT.

There are a few counts of this clonotype. The chain links TRBV30 to TRBJ2-7; no definite D call. The CDR3 has 11 residues. From germline, CDR1 is GTSNPN and CDR2 SVGIG (reference sequence). Trimming left V 5 bases short and J 3 bases short, with 8 bases between. The CDR3 DNA reads as TGTGCCTGGTCCCTGGACTACGAGCAGTACTTC. Encoded protein: CAWSLDYEQYF.

This clonotype was observed many times. The gene calls are TRBV11-2 and TRBJ2-3; 9 bases are a match to TRBD2. CDR1 is SGHAT and CDR2 is FQNNGV in the germline V gene. This CDR3 spans 20 amino acids. After removal of 1 base from V and 0 bases from J, the junction contained 14 bases not matched to a gene. In nucleotides, the CDR3 is TGTGCCAGCAGCTTAGCGGCGGCACTAGCGGGTGGTCCAAGCACAGATACGCAGTATTTT. Translating it yields CASSLAAALAGGPSTDTQYF.